Sequencing of this T cell receptor beta chain was carried out in a study of cytomegalovirus exposure and HLA in healthy donors. In this sample, this clone turned up once. Using immunoSEQ multiplex PCR, the repertoire was profiled, and TCRdb retains in-frame clones only, with some absent. Among some 170,000 clones, approximately 89% were seen once, and the ten largest hold 10%. Trimming took 6 bases from V and 1 from J; bases not matched to a gene: 5. Germline assignment: CDR1 KGHSH and CDR2 LQKENI. The CDR3 runs to 17 residues. The gene calls are TRBV18 and TRBJ2-1; TRBD2 agrees at 14 bases. Specimen: PBMCs. This clonotype was obtained from a woman in her late teens or twenties in good health and CMV-seropositive. The chain's CDR3 is CASSGTSGSTSYNEQFF. CDR3 nucleotides: TGTGCCAGCTCCGGGACTAGCGGGAGTACGTCCTACAATGAGCAGTTCTTC.